The 23 T cell receptor beta chains reported below all come from one sample, sequenced in a study of post-analysis software for immune sequencing data (dated by TCRdb to between 2015 and 2016). Their antigen targets remain unknown. General study outcomes and caveats: Patients showed significantly higher frequencies than controls for roughly 5 TRBV segments, among them TRBV5-6, TRBV5-1 and TRBV20-1.

The library was made by PCR. The run used an Illumina HiSeq 2500. To reduce PCR and sequencing biases, unique molecular identifiers were incorporated into the TCR beta cDNA libraries. The public sequencing data were trimmed at Q25 with fastp and processed into clonotypes with MiXCR by TCRdb, which kept only in-frame beta chains. Here each entry gathers all rows of one CDR3 protein and keeps the most common genes and DNA. This sample lists about 770,000 distinct CDR3 sequences; around 46% were detected once. The ten top clones hold 4.9% of the sample. The sequenced sample consisted of blood. The receptors stem from a girl aged 10-17 years with multiple sclerosis.

Note on this clonotype: A much larger clone is a single base away; this may be a read error. This chain links TRBV6-1 with TRBJ1-1, with 9 bases matching TRBD1. V lost 3 bases to trimming and J lost 7 bases; unmatched junction nucleotides: 6. Germline assignment: CDR1 MNHNS and CDR2 SASEGT. The CDR3 has 14 residues. The CDR3 here is CASSERSDRGEAFF. DNA for the CDR3: TGTGCCAGCAGTGAGAGGTCGGACAGGGGTGAAGCTTTCTTT.

CDR3 coding DNA: TGTGCCAGCACCCACGGGCGGGAGCAGTTCTTC. Residues: CASTHGREQFF. The genes are TRBV28 and TRBJ2-1; no reliable D call. Germline values: CDR1 MDHEN, CDR2 SYDVKM. The CDR3 spans 11 residues. With 7 bases removed from V and 10 bases from J, the gap between germline ends came to 11 bases.

The chain is built from TRBV24-1 and TRBJ2-1, with TRBD2 identical over 10 bases. V was clipped by 5 bases and J by 4 bases; unmatched bases: 13. Germline assignment: CDR1 KGHDR and CDR2 SFDVKD. The CDR3 consists of 18 residues. The CDR3: CATSAAGLAAQGYNEQFF. As DNA, the CDR3 is TGTGCCACCAGTGCCGCCGGACTAGCGGCCCAGGGGTACAATGAGCAGTTCTTC.

The V and J genes are TRBV4-1 and TRBJ2-7, with D perhaps matching TRBD2 (5 bases). Trimming took off 0 bases at V and 3 bases at J, with 12 bases between the two ends. This CDR3 comprises 15 residues. CDR1 is MGHRA, CDR2 YSYEKL, per germline. CDR3 coding DNA: TGCGCCAGCAGCCAAGATCGATCTAGCTTCTACGAGCAGTACTTC. It encodes CASSQDRSSFYEQYF.

Only a few counts were recorded for this clonotype. This chain joins TRBV9 and TRBJ1-5, with unresolved D. Germline CDR1 reads SGDLS; CDR2 reads YYNGEE. CDR3 length: 14 residues. Trimming pared 4 bases from V and 4 bases from J, leaving 12 bases between. The CDR3 protein is CASSLTSSNQPQHF. The CDR3 DNA is TGTGCCAGCAGCTTAACAAGTTCAAATCAGCCCCAGCATTTT.

The V gene is TRBV27, the J gene TRBJ2-3, with 11 bases matching TRBD2. Germline CDR1 and CDR2: MNHEY and SMNVEV (reference sequence). The CDR3 is 15 amino acids. V lost 6 bases and J lost 6; bases outside the gene matches: 8. CDR3 protein: CASRSSGRSTDTQYF. The CDR3 nucleotides are TGTGCCAGCAGATCTAGCGGGAGGTCAACGGATACGCAGTATTTT.

The chain uses TRBV29-1 and TRBJ2-7, with a tentative D call TRBD2 (7 bases). Trimming stripped 3 bases from V and 6 bases from J, with 15 bases between. The CDR3 covers 13 residues. In germline, CDR1 is SQVTM, CDR2 ANQGSEA. In DNA form, the CDR3 reads TGCAGCGTTGAGGGAGGGGGAGTTGGCGAGCAGTACTTC. Translation: CSVEGGGVGEQYF.

The chain uses TRBV5-5 and TRBJ2-4; the D call may be TRBD1 or TRBD2 (5 bases each). The CDR3 runs to 15 residues. Trimming shortened V by 2 bases and J by 0 bases, and 9 bases separated the two germline ends. The germline gives CDR1 SGHKS, CDR2 YYEKEE (reference sequence). Written as DNA, the CDR3 is TGTGCCAGCAGCTTCCTCGGGGCAGCCAAAAACATTCAGTACTTC. This encodes CASSFLGAAKNIQYF.

This chain uses TRBV5-1 with TRBJ1-2; no clear D. The V gene's germline CDR1 is SGHRS and CDR2 YFSETQ. Trimming left V 4 bases short and J 5 bases short, with 15 bases between. The CDR3 covers 14 residues. As DNA, the CDR3 is TGCGCCAGCAGCCCCGGGCCAAAGGAATATGGCTACACCTTC. Its translation is CASSPGPKEYGYTF.

The chain employs TRBV7-8 and TRBJ2-1; TRBD2 aligns across 11 bases. The V gene end was trimmed by 7 bases and the J gene end by 5 bases; junction bases not matched to a gene: 22. The CDR3 is 20 amino acids. CDR1 is SGHVS and CDR2 is FQNEAQ in the germline V gene. The chain's CDR3 is CASTKRVSGRALGADNEQFF. The CDR3 DNA is TGTGCCAGCACCAAGAGGGTTAGCGGGAGGGCCCTAGGGGCGGACAATGAGCAGTTCTTC.

The rearrangement joins TRBV3-1 to TRBJ1-3; D not certain. In germline, CDR1 is LGHDT, CDR2 YNNKEL (reference sequence). CDR3 length: 16 residues. V was shortened by 0 bases and J by 3 bases, with 12 bases between the two germline ends. This CDR3 is CASSQDLQTRGNTIYF. DNA for the CDR3: TGTGCCAGCAGCCAAGATCTACAGACGCGTGGAAACACCATATATTTT.

This clonotype was recorded a few times. The chain uses TRBV7-9 and TRBJ2-7, with D unresolved. Germline CDR1 reads SEHNR; CDR2 reads FQNEAQ (reference sequence). V lost 2 bases and J 6 bases, leaving 8 bases between the germline ends. CDR3 length equals 12 residues. The CDR3, as DNA: TGTGCCAGCAGCTTATCGAGTTCCGAGCAGTACTTC. Protein: CASSLSSSEQYF.

This chain joins TRBV7-6 and TRBJ2-7, with D perhaps given as TRBD1 or TRBD2 (5 bases each). The J call may be faulty, since TRBJ2-5 better matches the DNA end. The CDR3 contains 17 residues. Germline V gene lookup returns CDR1 SGHVS and CDR2 FNYEAQ. Here the CDR3 reads CASSPYPPVRGEETQYF. The CDR3 nucleotides read TGTGCCAGCAGCCCGTACCCTCCGGTGAGGGGTGAAGAGACCCAGTACTTC.

The chain couples TRBV27 to TRBJ1-1, with D perhaps matching TRBD1 (5 bases). V was clipped by 7 bases and J by 2 bases, with 11 bases between them. The CDR3 sequence is 13 residues long. CDR1 MNHEY and CDR2 SMNVEV come from the germline V gene (reference sequence). Here the CDR3 reads CASTRAANTEAFF. CDR3 nucleotide sequence: TGTGCCAGCACCAGGGCTGCCAACACTGAAGCTTTCTTT.

This clonotype was seen a few times. The chain combines TRBV7-9 with TRBJ2-1; unclear D gene. CDR3 length equals 15 residues. The germline V and J ends were trimmed by 5 bases and 3 bases, with 14 bases remaining between them. Per the germline V gene, CDR1 is SEHNR and CDR2 is FQNEAQ (reference sequence). The CDR3 protein is CASSPRGSGYNEQFF. CDR3 bases: TGTGCCAGCAGCCCCAGAGGATCAGGCTACAATGAGCAGTTCTTC.

This clonotype has only a few counts. The chain has TRBV29-1 and TRBJ2-1, with a weak D call TRBD2 (6 bases). Trimming pared 4 bases from V and 8 bases from J, leaving 15 bases between. The length of the CDR3 is 13 residues. Germline CDR1 and CDR2: SQVTM and ANQGSEA. The CDR3 spells CSVGGVLRHEQFF. CDR3 DNA sequence: TGCAGCGTTGGGGGGGTATTGCGGCATGAGCAGTTCTTC.

The chain couples TRBV20-1 to TRBJ2-1; D possibly matches TRBD1 or TRBD2 (5 bases each). Between the trimmed V and J ends, which lost 0 bases and 5 bases, there was a span of 14 bases. Germline CDR1 is DFQATT and CDR2 is SNEGSKA (reference sequence). This CDR3 is built from 15 residues. CDR3 in DNA: TGCAGTGCTAGAGATCCGGCGGTGGGGGACAATGAGCAGTTCTTC. This gives the protein CSARDPAVGDNEQFF.

The J gene is TRBJ1-5, the V gene TRBV6-1, with D possibly matching TRBD1 (6 bases). The CDR3 spans 16 residues. V was trimmed by 3 bases and J by 5 bases, leaving 17 bases between them. Germline V lookup: CDR1 MNHNS, CDR2 SASEGT. The CDR3 DNA sequence: TGTGCCAGCAGTGATGTCCATACAGGGTATGATCAGCCCCAGCATTTT. It encodes CASSDVHTGYDQPQHF.

This chain connects TRBV20-1 to TRBJ2-1; 8 bases align to TRBD2. Germline lookup yields CDR1 DFQATT and CDR2 SNEGSKA (reference sequence). The CDR3 consists of 14 residues. The V and J ends lost 6 bases and 7 bases, in that order; junction bases with no gene match: 11. The CDR3: CSALGTGGKNEQFF. For the CDR3, the DNA is TGCAGTGCCCTTGGGACGGGAGGGAAGAATGAGCAGTTCTTC.

In regard to this clonotype: The junction departs from the called germline gene at one end, perhaps through a read error. Here the CDR3 DNA reads TGTGCCAGCAGTGACCGGGGACAGGGGGTTCGCTCTGGGACCAACGTCCTGACTTTC. As protein: CASSDRGQGVRSGTNVLTF. This rearrangement joins TRBV25-1 to TRBJ2-6; the match to TRBD1 covers 11 bases. CDR3 size: 19 residues. CDR1 is MGHDK, CDR2 SYGVNS, per germline. The full variable domain, with the rest looked up from reference TRBV25-1 and TRBJ2-6, is EADIYQTPRYLVIGTGKKITLECSQTMGHDKMYWYQQDPGMELHLIHYSYGVNSTEKGDLSSESTVSRIRTEHFPLTLESARPSHTSQYLCASSDRGQGVRSGTNVLTFGAGSRLTVL.

The chain couples TRBV24-1 to TRBJ1-1; D not resolved. CDR1 and CDR2 (germline): KGHDR, SFDVKD. The CDR3 covers 13 residues. V shed 4 bases and J shed 1 base, with 6 bases lying between them. CDR3 nucleotide sequence: TGTGCCACCAGTGAGGGTCCGAACACTGAAGCTTTCTTT. As protein: CATSEGPNTEAFF.

This clonotype has more than one count but fewer than ten. V and J are TRBV24-1 and TRBJ2-3; D is unresolved. Germline CDR1 KGHDR, CDR2 SFDVKD. V lost 3 bases to trimming and J lost 0 bases, with 3 bases between them. This CDR3 contains 13 residues. The CDR3 DNA sequence: TGTGCCACCAGTGATGTCAGCACAGATACGCAGTATTTT. Amino acid sequence: CATSDVSTDTQYF.

The chain couples TRBV15 to TRBJ1-5; D gene ambiguous. V was trimmed by 0 bases and J by 4 bases, leaving 4 bases between them. This CDR3 spans 13 amino acids. Per the germline V gene, CDR1 is LNHNV and CDR2 is YYDKDF (reference sequence). CDR3 in DNA: TGTGCCACCAGCAGAGACGGGAATCAGCCCCAGCATTTT. It is translated as CATSRDGNQPQHF.